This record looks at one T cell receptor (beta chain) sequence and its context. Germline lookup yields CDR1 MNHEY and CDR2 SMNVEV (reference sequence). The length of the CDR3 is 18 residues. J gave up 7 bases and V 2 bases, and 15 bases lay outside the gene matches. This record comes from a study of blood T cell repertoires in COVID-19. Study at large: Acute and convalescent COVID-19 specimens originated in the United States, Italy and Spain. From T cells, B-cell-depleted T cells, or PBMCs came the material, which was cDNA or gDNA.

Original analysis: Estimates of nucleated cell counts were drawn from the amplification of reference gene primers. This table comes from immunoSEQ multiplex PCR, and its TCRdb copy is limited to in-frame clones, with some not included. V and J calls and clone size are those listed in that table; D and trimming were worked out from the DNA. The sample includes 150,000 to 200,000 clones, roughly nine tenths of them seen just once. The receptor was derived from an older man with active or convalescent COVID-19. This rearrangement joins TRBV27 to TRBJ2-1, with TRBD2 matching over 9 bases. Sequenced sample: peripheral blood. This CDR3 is CASSLRSAGRLAGNEQFF. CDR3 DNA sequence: TGTGCCAGCAGTTTAAGGTCCGCGGGGAGGCTAGCGGGAAATGAGCAGTTCTTC.